The 21 T cell receptor beta chains below were found in one sample sequenced in a study of T cell changes during pregnancy in multiple sclerosis. TCRdb's table, derived via immunoSEQ multiplex PCR, lists solely in-frame clones and lacks some. The data show roughly 42,000 clones, approximately 91% seen once. The sample in question was CD4+ T cells from peripheral blood mononuclear cells, obtained in the second trimester of pregnancy. These TCRs come from a female donor in good health, enrolled as a control in a pregnancy study.

V usage is TRBV14 and J usage is TRBJ2-1; D gene unclear. This CDR3 comprises 11 residues. Germline assignment: CDR1 SGHDN and CDR2 FVKESK. V lost 1 base and J lost 11, with 6 bases in between. The DNA of the CDR3 is TGTGCCAGCAGCCAAGGTGCTAAGCAGTTCTTC. Translation gives CASSQGAKQFF.

The chain carries TRBV5-1 and TRBJ2-1; the match to TRBD2 covers 8 bases. V lost 0 bases to trimming and J lost 6 bases; unmatched junction nucleotides: 14. CDR1 is SGHRS, CDR2 YFSETQ, per germline. This CDR3 comprises 18 residues. CDR3 coding DNA: TGCGCCAGCAGCTTGGCCAGCGGGGGCCTTGAAACGACCAATGAGCAGTTCTTC. Amino acids: CASSLASGGLETTNEQFF.

The rearrangement links TRBV6-5 to TRBJ1-1, with 7 positions matching TRBD1. J gave up 0 bases and V 7 bases, and 8 bases lay outside the gene matches. CDR1 and CDR2 (germline): MNHEY, SVGAGI. The CDR3 is 15 amino acids. The CDR3 DNA follows: TGTGCCAGCATGGTAGGGGGCCTCGTGAACACTGAAGCTTTCTTT. Translated, it gives CASMVGGLVNTEAFF.

This clone was detected a few times. The V and J genes are TRBV5-4 and TRBJ1-1; the D gene is possibly TRBD1 (6 bases). The CDR3 consists of 16 residues. Germline V gene data show CDR1 as SGHNT and CDR2 as YYREEE (reference sequence). V lost 1 base to trimming and J lost 2 bases, with 15 bases between them. CDR3 loop: CASSLPGADFNTEAFF. Here the CDR3 DNA reads TGTGCCAGCAGCTTGCCAGGGGCGGACTTCAACACTGAAGCTTTCTTT.

The J gene is TRBJ2-7, the V gene TRBV6-1; possibly TRBD2 for D (6 bases). V lost 6 bases to trimming and J lost 4 bases, with 13 bases between them. Germline CDR1 is MNHNS and CDR2 is SASEGT. CDR3 length: 13 residues. The CDR3 here is CASSSGDKYEQYF. DNA for the CDR3: TGTGCCAGCAGCTCGGGAGACAAGTACGAGCAGTACTTC.

This sequence joins TRBV7-9 and TRBJ1-5; D remains ambiguous. Per germline, CDR1 SEHNR and CDR2 FQNEAQ (reference sequence). This CDR3 region has 13 residues. V lost 2 bases and J lost 4, with 6 bases in between. The CDR3 DNA reads as TGTGCCAGCAGCTTACAGGTGAATCAGCCCCAGCATTTT. It translates to CASSLQVNQPQHF.

The chain joins TRBV7-9 to TRBJ2-7; a possible D gene is TRBD1 (5 bases). CDR1 and CDR2 from the germline V gene are SEHNR and FQNEAQ (reference sequence). Trimming removed 1 base from V and 5 bases from J, with 12 bases in between. The CDR3 sequence is 14 residues long. The CDR3: CASSLVGQGHEQYF. CDR3 DNA: TGTGCCAGCAGCTTAGTGGGGCAGGGCCACGAGCAGTACTTC.

CDR3 loop: CASSLEGQGRSGNTIYF. The CDR3 DNA sequence: TGCGCCAGCAGCTTGGAGGGACAGGGGCGCTCTGGAAACACCATATATTTT. This sequence joins TRBV5-1 and TRBJ1-3; TRBD1 matches at 10 bases. Germline values: CDR1 SGHRS, CDR2 YFSETQ. After removal of 0 bases from V and 0 bases from J, the junction contained 3 bases not matched to a gene. CDR3 length equals 17 residues.

V and J are TRBV18 and TRBJ2-6, with 11 bases identical to TRBD1. Germline V gene lookup returns CDR1 KGHSH and CDR2 LQKENI. The CDR3 sequence is 21 residues long. The ends lost 6 bases at V and 0 bases at J; junction bases unmatched: 16. The CDR3: CASSRLSGTGGESSGANVLTF. The CDR3 coding sequence is TGTGCCAGCTCTCGACTGTCCGGGACAGGGGGTGAAAGCTCTGGGGCCAACGTCCTGACTTTC.

This clone was found once. This sequence joins TRBV9 and TRBJ2-2; 10 nucleotides agree with TRBD1. J was trimmed by 3 bases and V by 5 bases; bases with no gene match: 1. Germline-derived CDR1 and CDR2 are SGDLS and YYNGEE. The CDR3 length is 14 residues. This chain's CDR3 is CASRGTGDTGELFF. The CDR3 nucleotides read TGTGCCAGCAGGGGGACAGGGGACACCGGGGAGCTGTTTTTT.

The V gene is TRBV5-4, the J gene TRBJ2-1; TRBD1 agrees at 7 bases. V lost 2 bases to trimming and J lost 3 bases; unmatched junction nucleotides: 8. CDR1 and CDR2 (germline): SGHNT, YYREEE (reference sequence). CDR3 length: 16 residues. Here the CDR3 reads CASSFFPGQNYNEQFF. Here the CDR3 DNA reads TGTGCCAGCAGCTTCTTTCCGGGACAGAACTACAATGAGCAGTTCTTC. The whole variable domain, remainder taken from reference TRBV5-4 and TRBJ2-1, is ETGVTQSPTHLIKTRGQQVTLRCSSQSGHNTVSWYQQALGQGPQFIFQYYREEENGRGNFPPRFSGLQFPNYSSELNVNALELDDSALYLCASSFFPGQNYNEQFFGPGTRLTVL.

The chain uses TRBV5-1 and TRBJ2-3; D is undetermined. The V gene lost 3 bases and the J gene lost 2 bases, with 7 bases spanning the gap. CDR1 and CDR2 (germline): SGHRS, YFSETQ. CDR3 length: 13 residues. The CDR3 reads CASSSDNTDTQYF. The CDR3, as DNA: TGCGCCAGCAGCTCAGACAACACAGATACGCAGTATTTT.

The chain employs TRBV7-3 and TRBJ2-6; D is ambiguous. CDR1 SGHTA and CDR2 FQGTGA come from the germline V gene. The V gene lost 4 bases and the J gene lost 0 bases, with 10 bases spanning the gap. The CDR3 is made up of 16 amino acids. The CDR3 loop reads CASSSLIGSGANVLTF. DNA of the CDR3: TGTGCCAGCAGCTCATTAATCGGCTCTGGGGCCAACGTCCTGACTTTC.

In its sample, this clone was seen a few times. The gene calls are TRBV2 and TRBJ1-6; TRBD1 matches at 7 bases. CDR1 is SNHLY and CDR2 is FYNNEI in the germline V gene. The CDR3 extends over 13 amino acids. V was pared by 6 bases and J by 5 bases, with 1 base of the junction left unmatched. The CDR3 DNA sequence: TGTGCCAGCAGCCAGGGGGATAATTCACCCCTCCACTTT. This gives the protein CASSQGDNSPLHF.

The rearrangement uses TRBV10-3 and TRBJ2-7, with 7 nucleotides matching TRBD2. This CDR3 is 13 amino acids long. With V trimmed by 8 bases and J by 0 bases, 4 bases remained unmatched. CDR1 is ENHRY and CDR2 is SYGVKD in the germline V gene. The chain's CDR3 is CAIGGGSSYEQYF. CDR3 DNA: TGTGCCATCGGGGGGGGAAGCTCCTACGAGCAGTACTTC.

The V call is TRBV2, the J call TRBJ1-4, with TRBD1 matching 9 bases. This CDR3 is 15 amino acids long. CDR1 and CDR2 from the germline V gene are SNHLY and FYNNEI. Trimming cost V 2 bases and J 5 bases; bases outside gene matches: 3. The CDR3 sequence is CASSETGGWNEKLFF. The CDR3 DNA reads TGTGCCAGCAGTGAAACAGGGGGCTGGAATGAAAAACTGTTTTTT.

J is TRBJ2-1 and V is TRBV19; TRBD2 is a possible D gene (7 bases). CDR1 is LNHDA and CDR2 is SQIVND in the germline V gene (reference sequence). This CDR3 contains 15 residues. The germline V and J ends were trimmed by 7 bases and 8 bases, with 21 bases remaining between them. The CDR3 protein is CASKPKGGAYDEQFF. The CDR3, as DNA: TGTGCCAGTAAACCGAAAGGGGGGGCCTATGATGAGCAGTTCTTC.

The chain couples TRBV27 to TRBJ2-1, with 8 bases that match TRBD2. The V gene's germline CDR1 is MNHEY and CDR2 SMNVEV (reference sequence). V lost 2 bases and J lost 12; bases outside the gene matches: 12. The CDR3 runs 15 residues. The CDR3 reads CASSLQRIAGIRQFF. The DNA of the CDR3 is TGTGCCAGCAGTTTACAACGGATAGCGGGAATCAGGCAGTTCTTC.

The chain links TRBV6-1 to TRBJ2-7; D is unclear. V lost 4 bases and J lost 3, with 10 bases in between. The CDR3 sequence is 13 residues long. Germline V gene data show CDR1 as MNHNS and CDR2 as SASEGT. CDR3 coding DNA: TGTGCCAGCAGTGTTGTGGGCAGCTACGAGCAGTACTTC. It codes for CASSVVGSYEQYF.

Of note for this clone: A junction end diverges from the germline sequence, so it may reflect a read error. The genes are TRBV7-7 and TRBJ2-4; 9 nucleotides match TRBD1. CDR1 and CDR2 (germline): SSHAT, FNYEAQ (reference sequence). This CDR3 spans 13 amino acids. The CDR3 loop is CASSLDRGDIQYF. The DNA for the CDR3 is TGTGCTAGCAGCTTAGACAGGGGGGACATTCAGTACTTC.

The table lists this clone with a few counts. The chain is built from TRBV30 and TRBJ2-2, with TRBD1 as a possible D gene (7 bases). The CDR3 consists of 14 residues. Germline V gene sequence: CDR1 GTSNPN, CDR2 SVGIG (reference sequence). Trimming pared 4 bases from V and 7 bases from J, leaving 16 bases between. CDR3 region: CAWNIQGGYGELFF. Written as DNA, the CDR3 is TGTGCCTGGAACATCCAGGGGGGTTACGGGGAGCTGTTTTTT.